A single T cell receptor (beta chain) is shown here with its context. Antigen: not known. The sample is drawn from a study of cytomegalovirus exposure and HLA in healthy donors. The PCR made use of 60 Vbeta and 13 Jbeta primers. Original data processing: Tens of millions of unique TCR beta chains, 9 million to 12 million shared, were counted in a later analysis. Sequenced by immunoSEQ multiplex PCR; TCRdb stores in-frame clones only, minus some. V, J and clone size reflect that table, while D and trimming were determined from the DNA. The sample lists around 96,000 clones; around 76% were seen once. Study conclusions and caveats: CMV antigen specificity of a few CMV-associated chains was confirmed in vitro. Cytomegalovirus-associated TCR beta chains were listed, numbering around 150.

Sequenced input: PBMCs. The receptor's source is a man aged 25-40 years in good health and CMV-seropositive.

For the CDR3, the DNA is TGTGCCTGGAGGGCCCCGGGGTTATGGAATCAGCCCCAGCATTTT. It translates to CAWRAPGLWNQPQHF. This chain connects TRBV30 to TRBJ1-5, with D unresolved. V was trimmed by 3 bases and J by 4 bases, leaving 16 bases between them. The CDR3 has 15 amino acids. CDR1 and CDR2 from the germline V gene are GTSNPN and SVGIG (reference sequence).